What follows are 29 T cell receptor beta chains derived from one specimen sequenced in a study of blood T cell repertoires in COVID-19. Measured with immunoSEQ multiplex PCR; TCRdb has only the in-frame clones, and not every one. Of approximately 50,000 clones in the sample, 65% to 85% were seen once. The sequenced sample was peripheral blood. The receptors stem from a woman of 80 years or more with COVID-19, enrolled during active disease.

This chain joins TRBV7-9 and TRBJ2-5; possible D gene TRBD1, 6 bases. Germline lookup yields CDR1 SEHNR and CDR2 FQNEAQ (reference sequence). The V and J ends lost 2 bases and 4 bases respectively, with 17 bases between them. CDR3 length: 16 residues. The CDR3 loop reads CASSLIGTRRGETQYF. Written as DNA, the CDR3 is TGTGCCAGCAGCTTAATCGGGACACGCAGGGGAGAGACCCAGTACTTC. Based on the CDR3 plus reference TRBV7-9 and TRBJ2-5, the full variable domain is DTGVSQNPRHKITKRGQNVTFRCDPISEHNRLYWYRQTLGQGPEFLTYFQNEAQLEKSRLLSDRFSAERPKGSFSTLEIQRTEQGDSAMYLCASSLIGTRRGETQYFGPGTRLLVL.

The V call is TRBV5-1, the J call TRBJ1-1; 11 bases are a match to TRBD1. J gave up 0 bases and V 5 bases, and 12 bases lay outside the gene matches. The CDR3 contains 18 residues. Germline CDR1 reads SGHRS; CDR2 reads YFSETQ. CDR3 DNA sequence: TGCGCCAGCAGTCTCTTACCCGGGACAGGGGGAGTGAACACTGAAGCTTTCTTT. Its translation: CASSLLPGTGGVNTEAFF.

The chain couples TRBV5-4 to TRBJ2-2, with 7 bases identical to TRBD2. CDR3 size: 15 residues. Per germline, CDR1 SGHNT and CDR2 YYREEE (reference sequence). After removal of 4 bases from V and 2 bases from J, the junction contained 5 bases not matched to a gene. As DNA, the CDR3 is TGTGCCAGCAGCAGGGAGGGAGGTAACACCGGGGAGCTGTTTTTT. Translation gives CASSREGGNTGELFF.

The gene calls are TRBV7-3 and TRBJ2-3; 9 bases are a match to TRBD1. The CDR3 runs 17 residues. J lost 3 bases, V lost 5 bases, and 12 bases had no gene match. Germline CDR1 reads SGHTA; CDR2 reads FQGTGA. The CDR3 DNA sequence: TGTGCCAGCAGCCGAAGACAGGGGGGGTTTAGAACAGATACGCAGTATTTT. Amino acid sequence: CASSRRQGGFRTDTQYF.

V and J are TRBV18 and TRBJ1-5; 7 bases line up with TRBD1. V lost 3 bases to trimming and J lost 9 bases; unmatched junction nucleotides: 11. CDR3 length: 15 amino acids. Germline-derived CDR1 and CDR2 are KGHSH and LQKENI. This CDR3 is CASSPSGGRDRPQHF. The CDR3 DNA is TGTGCCAGCTCACCGTCCGGCGGGCGGGACAGGCCCCAGCATTTT.

This clone showed up just once. This chain joins TRBV5-4 and TRBJ2-3; 7 bases are a match to TRBD2. V dropped 10 bases and J dropped 4; count of bases not matched to a gene: 15. Per the germline V gene, CDR1 is SGHNT and CDR2 is YYREEE (reference sequence). The CDR3 consists of 15 residues. CDR3 residues: CAGLQDGRKSDTQYF. CDR3 bases: TGTGCCGGGCTTCAAGACGGGAGGAAGTCAGATACGCAGTATTTT.

This clone was counted once. The chain is built from TRBV10-3 and TRBJ2-7; 10 nucleotides agree with TRBD1. Germline CDR1 and CDR2: ENHRY and SYGVKD. The trim removed 6 bases at V and 3 bases at J, leaving 5 bases unmatched. The CDR3 consists of 14 residues. CDR3 nucleotide sequence: TGTGCCATCAGCCCGGGACAGGGGAACTACGAGCAGTACTTC. Amino acids: CAISPGQGNYEQYF.

The chain recombines TRBV25-1 with TRBJ2-2; unclear D gene. This CDR3 region has 12 residues. V lost 6 bases, J lost 3 bases, and 5 bases lay in between. CDR1 and CDR2 (germline): MGHDK, SYGVNS. This chain's CDR3 is CASSRDTGELFF. In DNA, the CDR3 is TGTGCCAGCAGCCGGGACACCGGGGAGCTGTTTTTT.

The rearrangement joins TRBV19 to TRBJ1-3; D gene unclear. Germline-derived CDR1 and CDR2 are LNHDA and SQIVND (reference sequence). This CDR3 has 15 amino acids. V was shortened by 3 bases and J by 3 bases, with 12 bases between the two germline ends. CDR3 nucleotide sequence: TGTGCCAGTAGTATCGGAGGGTTTGGTGGAAACACCATATATTTT. This sequence encodes CASSIGGFGGNTIYF.

The chain carries TRBV4-1 and TRBJ2-3; 8 positions agree with TRBD1. The V gene end was trimmed by 4 bases and the J gene end by 3 bases; junction bases not matched to a gene: 18. Germline CDR1 MGHRA, CDR2 YSYEKL. The CDR3 sequence is 19 residues long. Here the CDR3 reads CASSLTSPPPGGPTDTQYF. Written as DNA, the CDR3 is TGCGCCAGCAGCCTTACGTCCCCTCCCCCAGGGGGCCCAACAGATACGCAGTATTTT.

This chain uses TRBV14 with TRBJ2-6; D gene unclear. V shed 6 bases and J shed 0 bases, with 6 bases lying between them. From germline, CDR1 is SGHDN and CDR2 FVKESK. CDR3 size: 14 residues. The CDR3 region is CASRTFSGANVLTF. DNA for the CDR3: TGTGCCAGCAGGACATTCTCTGGGGCCAACGTCCTGACTTTC.

This rearrangement joins TRBV28 to TRBJ1-2, with 10 bases lining up with TRBD1. CDR1 and CDR2 from the germline V gene are MDHEN and SYDVKM. Trimming cost V 5 bases and J 2 bases; bases outside gene matches: 8. The CDR3 sequence is 16 residues long. DNA of the CDR3: TGTGCCAGCAGTCAAGCCGGGACAGGGGCCAACTATGGCTACACCTTC. The encoded protein is CASSQAGTGANYGYTF.

The gene calls are TRBV18 and TRBJ2-7; maybe TRBD2 (6 bases). The length of the CDR3 is 14 residues. Trimming took 3 bases from V and 6 from J, leaving 15 bases between them. Per germline, CDR1 KGHSH and CDR2 LQKENI. The chain's CDR3 is CASSPPGTPSEQYF. The CDR3 DNA is TGTGCCAGCTCACCCCCCGGGACTCCCTCCGAGCAGTACTTC.

J is TRBJ2-1 and V is TRBV19; 10 nucleotides line up with TRBD2. The V gene end was trimmed by 7 bases and the J gene end by 2 bases; junction bases not matched to a gene: 8. The CDR3 spans 16 residues. The germline CDR1 and CDR2 sequences are LNHDA and SQIVND (reference sequence). CDR3 in DNA: TGTGCCAGTACCCAGACAACTAGCGGGACCTACAATGAGCAGTTCTTC. Translating it yields CASTQTTSGTYNEQFF.

This chain joins TRBV28 and TRBJ2-2, with D possibly TRBD2 on 6 matching bases. Trimming removed 2 bases from V and 6 bases from J, with 7 bases in between. CDR3 length: 13 amino acids. The germline V gene has CDR1 MDHEN and CDR2 SYDVKM. This CDR3 reads CASSLRRAGELFF. The CDR3 nucleotides read TGTGCCAGCAGTTTACGGAGGGCCGGGGAGCTGTTTTTT.

V is TRBV6-5 and J is TRBJ2-1; D not certain. CDR3 length: 13 residues. Germline V gives CDR1 MNHEY, CDR2 SVGAGI. V lost 5 bases to trimming and J lost 12 bases, with 17 bases between them. CDR3 sequence (DNA): TGTGCCAGCAGTCTTTCGGTCAGCAGCGTGCAGTTCTTC. Its protein is CASSLSVSSVQFF.

The chain links TRBV19 to TRBJ1-3; weak D call: TRBD1 (6 bases). Trimming removed 10 bases at V and 4 bases at J, with 14 bases between. The CDR3 sequence is 13 residues long. Germline V gene sequence: CDR1 LNHDA, CDR2 SQIVND (reference sequence). The DNA for the CDR3 is TGTGCCACTTCGGACAGCAAAGGAAACACCATATATTTT. Protein sequence: CATSDSKGNTIYF.

The chain employs TRBV5-1 and TRBJ2-7; TRBD1 aligns across 9 bases. The germline CDR1 and CDR2 sequences are SGHRS and YFSETQ. V trimming: 2 bases; J trimming: 0 bases; junction bases outside the gene matches: 0. The CDR3 totals 14 residues. CDR3 loop: CASSLQGASYEQYF. DNA of the CDR3: TGCGCCAGCAGCTTACAGGGGGCCTCCTACGAGCAGTACTTC.

This clone was detected only a few times. The chain has TRBV7-8 and TRBJ1-5; maybe TRBD1 (6 bases). This CDR3 spans 15 amino acids. Looked up from germline, CDR1 is SGHVS and CDR2 is FQNEAQ. V was shortened by 5 bases and J by 4 bases, with 15 bases between the two germline ends. In DNA form, the CDR3 reads TGTGCCAGCAGCGTAACAGGGACGGATAATCAGCCCCAGCATTTT. This translates into CASSVTGTDNQPQHF.

J is TRBJ1-2 and V is TRBV27; D might be TRBD1 (6 bases). CDR3 size: 15 residues. The germline CDR1 and CDR2 sequences are MNHEY and SMNVEV (reference sequence). V was clipped by 5 bases and J by 6 bases, with 19 bases between them. The CDR3 region has the DNA TGTGCCAGCAGTACCCAGGACAGTCCGATTGATGGCTACACCTTC. Encoded protein: CASSTQDSPIDGYTF.

The rearrangement links TRBV27 to TRBJ2-1, with 12 positions matching TRBD2. This CDR3 comprises 17 residues. From germline, CDR1 is MNHEY and CDR2 SMNVEV (reference sequence). V lost 1 base and J lost 8; bases outside the gene matches: 9. This CDR3 is CASSLLSSGRAGDEQFF. The CDR3 nucleotides read TGTGCCAGCAGTTTATTGTCTAGCGGGAGGGCCGGGGATGAGCAGTTCTTC.

The V call is TRBV18, the J call TRBJ1-4; D not certain. Germline CDR1 reads KGHSH; CDR2 reads LQKENI. This CDR3 contains 14 residues. Trimming cost V 6 bases and J 3 bases, with 11 bases left between them. The DNA of the CDR3 is TGTGCCAGCTCCCGCCAGCGGCCTAATGAAAAACTGTTTTTT. Its translation: CASSRQRPNEKLFF.

V gene TRBV10-3 combines with J gene TRBJ2-7; possibly TRBD1 for D (6 bases). This CDR3 contains 16 residues. The germline V gene has CDR1 ENHRY and CDR2 SYGVKD. The V gene lost 4 bases and the J gene lost 0 bases, with 16 bases spanning the gap. The chain's CDR3 is CAISGGPGTTSYEQYF. In DNA form, the CDR3 reads TGTGCCATCAGTGGGGGGCCGGGTACGACCTCCTACGAGCAGTACTTC.

The V call is TRBV28, the J call TRBJ2-5; 7 bases agree with TRBD2. J lost 5 bases, V lost 2 bases, and 2 bases had no gene match. CDR3 length equals 13 residues. CDR1 and CDR2 from the germline V gene are MDHEN and SYDVKM. The DNA of the CDR3 is TGTGCCAGCAGTTTAGCCGGGAGGGAGACCCAGTACTTC. Its protein is CASSLAGRETQYF.

The J gene is TRBJ2-7, the V gene TRBV5-5, with TRBD2 matching over 10 bases. CDR1 and CDR2 (germline): SGHKS, YYEKEE (reference sequence). Unmatched junction bases numbered 10, after V lost 3 bases and J lost 4 bases. The CDR3 totals 16 residues. The CDR3 bases are TGTGCCAGCAGCTACCAAGCGGGAGGGCCTGGGTACGAGCAGTACTTC. Encoded protein: CASSYQAGGPGYEQYF. Looking up the rest from reference TRBV5-5 and TRBJ2-7 gives the full variable domain: DAGVTQSPTHLIKTRGQQVTLRCSPISGHKSVSWYQQVLGQGPQFIFQYYEKEERGRGNFPDRFSARQFPNYSSELNVNALLLGDSALYLCASSYQAGGPGYEQYFGPGTRLTVT.

The rearrangement uses TRBV11-2 and TRBJ2-7; no clear D. Germline V CDR1 and CDR2: SGHAT, FQNNGV. The CDR3 consists of 16 residues. Trimming cost V 1 base and J 3 bases, with 16 bases left between them. Written as DNA, the CDR3 is TGTGCCAGCAGCTTAGTTTCAACCTACTACTTCTACGAGCAGTACTTC. Amino acid sequence: CASSLVSTYYFYEQYF.

The chain carries TRBV9 and TRBJ2-6; 10 bases line up with TRBD1. CDR3 length: 17 amino acids. Per germline, CDR1 SGDLS and CDR2 YYNGEE. Germline trimming cut 4 bases from V and 3 bases from J; bases unmatched to any gene: 7. CDR3 residues: CASSPRQGADGANVLTF. The CDR3 coding sequence is TGTGCCAGCAGCCCTCGACAGGGGGCGGATGGGGCCAACGTCCTGACTTTC.

The chain couples TRBV20-1 to TRBJ2-7; TRBD1 aligns across 8 bases. The CDR3 spans 14 residues. After removal of 3 bases from V and 6 bases from J, the junction contained 10 bases not matched to a gene. Germline values: CDR1 DFQATT, CDR2 SNEGSKA (reference sequence). This CDR3 is CSASTYRTGSEQYF. In DNA, the CDR3 is TGCAGTGCTAGTACTTACCGGACAGGGTCCGAGCAGTACTTC.

The chain has TRBV27 and TRBJ1-5, with D possibly TRBD1 on 6 matching bases. The CDR3 is 15 residues long. Germline loops: CDR1 MNHEY, CDR2 SMNVEV (reference sequence). V was pared by 5 bases and J by 5 bases, with 16 bases between. DNA of the CDR3: TGTGCCAGCAGTCTCGCTGGGAGGGGGTATCAGCCCCAGCATTTT. Translated, it gives CASSLAGRGYQPQHF.